These T cell receptor beta chains were read from a single sample in a study of tumor-infiltrating lymphocytes in oesophageal squamous cell carcinoma. One entry per CDR3 protein results from TCRdb running MiXCR on the PCR reads. The sample lists some 25,000 distinct CDR3 sequences, about 40% occurring once. Source material: esophageal tumor tissue. These receptors were obtained from a male donor with esophageal squamous cell carcinoma. The CDR3 runs from the conserved cysteine through the conserved F or W. Fields, in order: clone size, J gene, D gene, V gene, CDR3 DNA, CDR3 protein. The D gene is left open where the match is weak. A row's size may be missing; if present it is once, few, many or a size class.

size: -
J: TRBJ2-3
D: -
V: TRBV7-3
DNA: TGTGCCAGCAGCTTAAGGGGGGGCCCCACAGATACGCAGTATTTT
CDR3: CASSLRGGPTDTQYF

size: many
J: TRBJ2-1
D: TRBD2
V: TRBV10-3
DNA: TGTGCCATCGCCGGGACTAGCGGGGGGGCCTCGGGGGTTTACAATGAGCAGTTCTTC
CDR3: CAIAGTSGGASGVYNEQFF

size: few
J: TRBJ2-1
D: -
V: TRBV6-1
DNA: TGTGCCAGCAGTGAAGCAGGTATAGGGCTAAGCTCCTACAATGAGCAGTTCTTC
CDR3: CASSEAGIGLSSYNEQFF

size: few
J: TRBJ2-3
D: TRBD1
V: TRBV7-2
DNA: TGTGCCAGCAGCTCGGGACAGGGAAGGGTAGATACGCAGTATTTT
CDR3: CASSSGQGRVDTQYF

size: few
J: TRBJ2-6
D: TRBD1
V: TRBV12-3/TRBV12-4
DNA: TGTGCCAGCAGTCGGACAGGAGACTCTGGGGCCAACGTCCTGACTTTC
CDR3: CASSRTGDSGANVLTF

size: many
J: TRBJ1-2
D: TRBD1
V: TRBV18
DNA: TGTGCCAGCTCCATGGACAGGGATACTGGCTACACCTTC
CDR3: CASSMDRDTGYTF

size: many
J: TRBJ2-1
D: -
V: TRBV14
DNA: TGTGCCAGCAGCCAAGCCCGGGGGCAGTTCTTC
CDR3: CASSQARGQFF

size: once
J: TRBJ2-7
D: -
V: TRBV7-6
DNA: TGTGCCAGCAGCTTATCGGGTGGAGACCCGTACGAGCAGTACTTC
CDR3: CASSLSGGDPYEQYF

size: -
J: TRBJ2-5
D: -
V: TRBV3-1
DNA: TGTGCCAGCAGCCAAGATTGGCGGAGCCAAGAGACCCAGTACTTC
CDR3: CASSQDWRSQETQYF

size: medium-sized
J: TRBJ2-3
D: -
V: TRBV7-6
DNA: TGTGCCAGCAGTAGGGGCGGGACGACGGCCACAGATACGCAGTATTTT
CDR3: CASSRGGTTATDTQYF

size: -
J: TRBJ2-1
D: -
V: TRBV7-9
DNA: TGTGCCAGCAGCTTAGTAGGGGGGCCTATGGGCCTGTACAATGAGCAGTTCTTC
CDR3: CASSLVGGPMGLYNEQFF

size: many
J: TRBJ1-1
D: TRBD1
V: TRBV12-3/TRBV12-4
DNA: TGTGCCAGCAGCGGGACAGGGAAGATGAACACTGAAGCTTTCTTT
CDR3: CASSGTGKMNTEAFF

size: -
J: TRBJ1-2
D: TRBD1
V: TRBV13
DNA: TGTGCCAGCAGCCCCCGGACAGGGGTGAGGATTAACTATGGCTACACCTTC
CDR3: CASSPRTGVRINYGYTF

size: many
J: TRBJ2-5
D: -
V: TRBV11-2
DNA: TGTGCCAGCAGCTTAGCCCAAGGGCCCAGGAACTTC
CDR3: CASSLAQGPRNF

size: many
J: TRBJ1-2
D: -
V: TRBV19
DNA: TGTGCCAGTAGCCAGTTAATGCCCTTCTCGCATGGCTACACCTTC
CDR3: CASSQLMPFSHGYTF

size: -
J: TRBJ1-1
D: -
V: TRBV7-8
DNA: TGTGCCAGCAGCCGACCCCGGGGTGAGGACACTGAAGCTTTCTTT
CDR3: CASSRPRGEDTEAFF

size: -
J: TRBJ1-5
D: -
V: TRBV7-3
DNA: TGTGCCAGCAGCTCCAATCGGGCTCCGGGACAAGCCAATCAGCCCCAGCATTTT
CDR3: CASSSNRAPGQANQPQHF

size: many
J: TRBJ1-5
D: -
V: TRBV18
DNA: TGTGCCAGCTCACTGGGGTCACAGCCCCAGCATTTT
CDR3: CASSLGSQPQHF

size: many
J: TRBJ2-7
D: TRBD1
V: TRBV4-1
DNA: TGCGCCAGCAGCCAAGTCTATTGGGGACAGGGGAGCTACGAGCAGTACTTC
CDR3: CASSQVYWGQGSYEQYF

size: few
J: TRBJ1-5
D: -
V: TRBV19
DNA: TGTGCCACAGCTTTGAACAGGGACAATCAGCCCCAGCATTTT
CDR3: CATALNRDNQPQHF

size: -
J: TRBJ2-5
D: TRBD1
V: TRBV7-2
DNA: TGTGCCAGCAGCTGGGACAGGGAGACCCAGTACTTC
CDR3: CASSWDRETQYF

size: many
J: TRBJ1-1
D: TRBD1
V: TRBV5-1
DNA: TGCGCCAGCAGCTCCGACAGGGGTACTGAAGCTTTCTTT
CDR3: CASSSDRGTEAFF

size: many
J: TRBJ2-7
D: -
V: TRBV5-4
DNA: TGTGCCAGCAGCAAGGACTCTAGCTCCTACAATGAGCAGTACTTC
CDR3: CASSKDSSSYNEQYF

size: medium-sized
J: TRBJ2-1
D: -
V: TRBV11-3
DNA: TGTGCCAGCAGCTTAGCCGGGGGCGCTTACAATGAGCAGTTCTTC
CDR3: CASSLAGGAYNEQFF

size: -
J: TRBJ2-5
D: -
V: TRBV3-1
DNA: TGTGCCAGCAGCCCGTCCGGACGGAGGATGTACTTC
CDR3: CASSPSGRRMYF

size: many
J: TRBJ1-1
D: -
V: TRBV24-1
DNA: TGTGCCACCAGTAAGTCGAGTTACACTGAAGCTTTCTTT
CDR3: CATSKSSYTEAFF

size: many
J: TRBJ1-1
D: -
V: TRBV10-2
DNA: TGCGCCAGCTGGAACACTGAAGCTTTCTTT
CDR3: CASWNTEAFF

size: medium-sized
J: TRBJ2-7
D: -
V: TRBV7-2
DNA: TGTGCCAGCAGCTTCGAGACCGGGGACGAGCAGTACTTC
CDR3: CASSFETGDEQYF

size: -
J: TRBJ2-3
D: -
V: TRBV19
DNA: TGTGCCAGTAGTATTGTGGTGGGTGGCACAGATACGCAGTATTTT
CDR3: CASSIVVGGTDTQYF

size: -
J: TRBJ2-1
D: TRBD2
V: TRBV20-1
DNA: TGTAGTGCTAGAGATTCGGGGACGGGGGGGCGGATCAATGAGCAGTTCTTC
CDR3: CSARDSGTGGRINEQFF

size: many
J: TRBJ2-5
D: -
V: TRBV28
DNA: TGTGCCAGCAGTTTTATCGGTGGACGGGGAGTTAAAGAGACCCAGTACTTC
CDR3: CASSFIGGRGVKETQYF

size: -
J: TRBJ2-1
D: -
V: TRBV19
DNA: TGTGCCAGTAGTATAGGTGGTAGCGGCTACAATGAGCAGTTCTTC
CDR3: CASSIGGSGYNEQFF

size: few
J: TRBJ1-5
D: -
V: TRBV15
DNA: TGTGCCACCAGTAGTGACCCGAGCAATCAGCCCCAGCATTTT
CDR3: CATSSDPSNQPQHF

size: medium-sized
J: TRBJ2-1
D: -
V: TRBV6-1
DNA: TGTGCCAGCCGACGTTACAATGAGCAGTTCTTC
CDR3: CASRRYNEQFF

size: few
J: TRBJ2-1
D: -
V: TRBV7-6
DNA: TGTGCCAGCAGCCGAGTAATGGACAGCTACAATGAGCAGTTCTTC
CDR3: CASSRVMDSYNEQFF

size: many
J: TRBJ2-7
D: TRBD1
V: TRBV5-6
DNA: TGTGCCAGCACCGACAGGGGATACGAGCAGTACTTC
CDR3: CASTDRGYEQYF

size: few
J: TRBJ1-2
D: -
V: TRBV5-1
DNA: TGCGCCAGCAGCGCTGGACATGTTGGCTACACCTTC
CDR3: CASSAGHVGYTF

size: -
J: TRBJ1-2
D: TRBD1
V: TRBV7-8
DNA: TGTGCCAGCAGCTTAGGGGGAGGGGGCGACTATGGCTACACCTTC
CDR3: CASSLGGGGDYGYTF

size: -
J: TRBJ2-4
D: TRBD2
V: TRBV6-1
DNA: TGTGCCAGCAGTGGGGGGGCGATCCGGACTAGCGGGAACATTCAGTACTTC
CDR3: CASSGGAIRTSGNIQYF

size: -
J: TRBJ1-2
D: -
V: TRBV6-1
DNA: TGTGCCAGCAGTGAAGAAGGCGGCTACACCTTC
CDR3: CASSEEGGYTF